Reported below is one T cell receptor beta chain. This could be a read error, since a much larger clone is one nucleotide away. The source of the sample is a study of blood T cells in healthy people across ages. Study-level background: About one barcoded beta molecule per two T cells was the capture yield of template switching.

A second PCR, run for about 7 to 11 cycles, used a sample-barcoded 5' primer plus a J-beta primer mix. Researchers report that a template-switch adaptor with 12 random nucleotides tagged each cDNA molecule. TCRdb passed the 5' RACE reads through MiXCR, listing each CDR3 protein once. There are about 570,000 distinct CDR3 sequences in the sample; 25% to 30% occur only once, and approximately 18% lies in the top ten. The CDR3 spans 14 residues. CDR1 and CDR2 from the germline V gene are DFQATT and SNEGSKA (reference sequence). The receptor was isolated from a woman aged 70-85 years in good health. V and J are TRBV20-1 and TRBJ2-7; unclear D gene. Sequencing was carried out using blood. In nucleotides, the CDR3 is TGCAGTGCCCCTTCGCAGACTCCTCCCTACGAGCAGCACTTC. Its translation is CSAPSQTPPYEQHF.